What follows are 22 T cell receptor beta chains derived from one specimen sequenced in a study of blood T cells in healthy people across ages. A second PCR of roughly 7 to 11 cycles used a sample-barcoded 5' primer and a J-beta primer mix. TCRdb reanalysed the 5' RACE reads using MiXCR and keeps one entry per CDR3 protein. The sample yields some 1,000,000 distinct CDR3 sequences, under 30% seen once. The same sample was also studied in work on T cells of mothers and their children.

Sequencing was done on a sample of blood. The receptor set was obtained from a girl aged 2 to 10 in good health.

The rearrangement links TRBV9 to TRBJ2-1; D is possibly TRBD2 (7 bases). The CDR3 length is 17 residues. Per germline, CDR1 SGDLS and CDR2 YYNGEE. Trimming took off 0 bases at V and 1 base at J, with 14 bases between the two ends. The DNA of the CDR3 is TGTGCCAGCAGCGTAGGAGGGGGACTATTATCCTACAATGAGCAGTTCTTC. Amino acids: CASSVGGGLLSYNEQFF.

The rearrangement links TRBV12-3 or TRBV12-4 to TRBJ1-4; D is uncertain. Trimming shortened V by 6 bases and J by 0 bases, and 11 bases separated the two germline ends. This CDR3 comprises 15 residues. The CDR3: CASRRSRATNEKLFF. The DNA of the CDR3 is TGTGCCAGCAGGCGCAGTCGGGCAACTAATGAAAAACTGTTTTTT.

At least ten counts were recorded for this clonotype. The rearrangement uses TRBV20-1 and TRBJ2-1, with 11 nucleotides matching TRBD2. V trimming: 6 bases; J trimming: 12 bases; junction bases outside the gene matches: 7. This CDR3 comprises 12 residues. Germline V gene lookup returns CDR1 DFQATT and CDR2 SNEGSKA (reference sequence). This chain's CDR3 is CSAVTSGTWQFF. In nucleotides, the CDR3 is TGCAGTGCAGTGACTAGCGGGACGTGGCAGTTCTTC.

This clonotype appeared a few times. The J gene is TRBJ2-7, the V gene TRBV21-1; no DNA check was done on the table's D call, TRBD1. TRBV21-1 is flagged as a pseudogene. CDR3 length: 15 residues. CDR3 in amino acids: CASSKVGRGPYEQYF. The CDR3 region has the DNA TGTGCCAGCAGCAAAGTAGGGCGGGGTCCCTACGAGCAGTACTTC.

This chain joins TRBV9 and TRBJ1-1, with D possibly TRBD1 on 5 matching bases. The germline CDR1 and CDR2 sequences are SGDLS and YYNGEE. This CDR3 has 16 residues. The V end lost 1 base, the J end lost 1 base, and 14 bases lay between the germline ends. CDR3 bases: TGTGCCAGCAGCGTAAGTTCCGGGGGGTGGAACACTGAAGCTTTCTTT. Amino acid sequence: CASSVSSGGWNTEAFF.

The chain is built from TRBV12-3 or TRBV12-4 and TRBJ2-7, with 8 bases aligning to TRBD1. The length of the CDR3 is 15 residues. Trimming at V came to 6 bases and at J to 5 bases, leaving 12 bases not matched to a gene. The DNA of the CDR3 is TGTGCCAGCAGCCGAACCGGGACAGGCCTCGACGAGCAGTACTTC. Its protein is CASSRTGTGLDEQYF.

The sample holds a few counts of this clonotype. As DNA, the CDR3 is TGTGCCAGCACCCGGGACAGGGTGTACGAGCAGTACTTC. Encoded protein: CASTRDRVYEQYF. The chain carries TRBV2 and TRBJ2-7, with 9 bases fitting TRBD1. V was clipped by 7 bases and J by 4 bases; unmatched bases: 5. The CDR3 has 13 amino acids. Germline V gives CDR1 SNHLY, CDR2 FYNNEI.

This chain uses TRBV7-2 with TRBJ2-7; 7 bases line up with TRBD2. Germline CDR1 SGHTA, CDR2 FQGNSA. CDR3 size: 14 residues. V dropped 2 bases and J dropped 6; count of bases not matched to a gene: 7. CDR3 nucleotide sequence: TGTGCCAGCAGCTTACGGGGGGTACGGGGCGAGCAGTACTTC. Its protein is CASSLRGVRGEQYF.

This clonotype was observed a handful of times. V is TRBV4-1 and J is TRBJ2-4; D could derive from TRBD1 or TRBD2 (5 bases each). The length of the CDR3 is 14 residues. V gave up 5 bases and J gave up 1 base, with 9 bases separating them. Germline loops: CDR1 MGHRA, CDR2 YSYEKL. The CDR3 DNA reads TGCGCCAGCAGCGGCCGGGACGCCAAAAACATTCAGTACTTC. It specifies CASSGRDAKNIQYF.

This chain links TRBV7-2 with TRBJ1-2, with a possible D match to TRBD1 (5 bases). CDR1 SGHTA and CDR2 FQGNSA come from the germline V gene. Trimming left V 6 bases short and J 4 bases short, with 15 bases between. The CDR3 runs to 14 residues. CDR3 nucleotide sequence: TGTGCCAGCAGGAGTGACGGGGACCTCTATGGCTACACCTTC. Translated: CASRSDGDLYGYTF.

Worth noting for this clonotype: Since no conserved phenylalanine or tryptophan closes the CDR3, a read error is the likely cause. V usage is TRBV13 and J usage is TRBJ1-4; TRBD1 is a possible D gene (6 bases). V was pared by 5 bases and J by 8 bases, with 15 bases between. CDR3 length: 14 amino acids. Germline CDR1 reads PRHDT; CDR2 reads FYEKMQ (reference sequence). For the CDR3, the DNA is TGTGCCAGCAGCCACACAGGGTTAGGGGAAAAACTGTTTTCT. This encodes CASSHTGLGEKLFS.

This chain uses TRBV27 with TRBJ2-7, with 11 bases matching TRBD2. V was clipped by 5 bases and J by 3 bases; unmatched bases: 6. Germline V lookup: CDR1 MNHEY, CDR2 SMNVEV (reference sequence). This CDR3 has 15 residues. CDR3 DNA: TGTGCCAGCAGTACTCCTAGCGGGGGGAACTACGAGCAGTACTTC. Its protein is CASSTPSGGNYEQYF.

This clonotype was found a few times. The chain employs TRBV3-1 and TRBJ2-7; weak D call: TRBD2 (5 bases). The CDR3 has 14 amino acids. Germline V gene lookup returns CDR1 LGHDT and CDR2 YNNKEL (reference sequence). Trimming left V 2 bases short and J 7 bases short, with 15 bases between. CDR3 DNA: TGTGCCAGCAGCCAATCCGGGAAAACGCGTGAGCAGTACTTC. Its protein product is CASSQSGKTREQYF.

There are a few counts of this clonotype. The gene calls are TRBV29-1 and TRBJ2-6, with D unclear. Trimming removed 4 bases at V and 2 bases at J, with 9 bases between. The CDR3 has 14 residues. Germline V gene sequence: CDR1 SQVTM, CDR2 ANQGSEA. This CDR3 is CSVGGAPGANVLTF. The CDR3 DNA reads TGCAGCGTTGGTGGAGCCCCTGGGGCCAACGTCCTGACTTTC.

The chain uses TRBV28 and TRBJ2-3, with D perhaps matching TRBD2 (7 bases). The CDR3 is made up of 16 amino acids. Trimming left V 2 bases short and J 3 bases short, with 15 bases between. Germline V gives CDR1 MDHEN, CDR2 SYDVKM. CDR3 nucleotide sequence: TGTGCCAGCAGTTTAAGGGGGGCGGGAGTAACAGATACGCAGTATTTT. Its translation is CASSLRGAGVTDTQYF.

In its sample, this clonotype was seen a few times. The chain has TRBV11-2 and TRBJ2-7; D unresolved. Trimming removed 1 base at V and 4 bases at J, with 11 bases between. The CDR3 extends over 14 amino acids. CDR1 SGHAT and CDR2 FQNNGV come from the germline V gene. The CDR3 sequence is CASSLARQLYEQYF. The CDR3 DNA follows: TGTGCCAGCAGCTTAGCCCGTCAACTTTACGAGCAGTACTTC.

The V and J genes are TRBV2 and TRBJ2-5, with 8 bases identical to TRBD2. The V segment lost 5 bases and the J segment 0 bases; nucleotides outside the gene matches: 5. This CDR3 is 15 amino acids long. Germline V gene sequence: CDR1 SNHLY, CDR2 FYNNEI. For the CDR3, the DNA is TGTGCCAGCAGTCATGCGACTAGCGACCAAGAGACCCAGTACTTC. As protein: CASSHATSDQETQYF.

The V and J genes are TRBV12-3 or TRBV12-4 and TRBJ2-5, with TRBD2 as a possible D gene (6 bases). The closer fit of TRBJ2-1 to the DNA end suggests the J call may be wrong. This CDR3 spans 15 amino acids. CDR3 DNA: TGTGCCAGCAACTCCCCGGGACTTACCGTTCATGAGCAGTTCTTC. As protein: CASNSPGLTVHEQFF.

This chain connects TRBV6-2 or TRBV6-3 to TRBJ1-1; 9 positions match TRBD1. This CDR3 has 15 residues. CDR1 and CDR2 from the germline V gene are MNHEY and SVGEGT. V lost 2 bases and J lost 6; bases outside the gene matches: 7. CDR3 DNA sequence: TGTGCCAGCAGTTACCCACCGGGACAGGGATCTGAAGCTTTCTTT. Its protein product is CASSYPPGQGSEAFF.

The chain employs TRBV24-1 and TRBJ2-1, with D perhaps matching TRBD1 or TRBD2 (5 bases each). The CDR3 totals 16 residues. V was pared by 0 bases and J by 8 bases, with 16 bases between. Germline assignment: CDR1 KGHDR and CDR2 SFDVKD. This chain's CDR3 is CATSDLRGSGPDEQFF. Written as DNA, the CDR3 is TGTGCCACCAGTGATTTGCGAGGATCGGGGCCCGATGAGCAGTTCTTC.

This clonotype was seen just once. The chain recombines TRBV5-1 with TRBJ2-4; 10 bases match TRBD1. The junction had 9 bases not matched to a gene; V was cut back by 0 bases and J by 3 bases. The CDR3 consists of 18 residues. From germline, CDR1 is SGHRS and CDR2 YFSETQ. This CDR3 reads CASSLGGTGDSGKNIQYF. The CDR3 nucleotides read TGCGCCAGCAGCTTGGGTGGGACAGGGGATTCGGGCAAAAACATTCAGTACTTC. Using reference TRBV5-1 and TRBJ2-4 for the parts outside the CDR3, the full variable domain is KAGVTQTPRYLIKTRGQQVTLSCSPISGHRSVSWYQQTPGQGLQFLFEYFSETQRNKGNFPGRFSGRQFSNSRSEMNVSTLELGDSALYLCASSLGGTGDSGKNIQYFGAGTRLSVL.

This clonotype was picked up a small number of times. The DNA for the CDR3 is TGTGCCAGCAGTTCCAGGTACAATGAGCAGTTCTTC. Its protein is CASSSRYNEQFF. The chain couples TRBV12-3 or TRBV12-4 to TRBJ2-5; D call uncertain. The closer fit of TRBJ2-1 to the DNA end suggests the J call may be wrong. CDR3 length: 12 residues.